This T cell receptor beta chain was sequenced in a study of CD4 T cells in relation to SARS-CoV-2 and coronaviruses. CDR1 is MNHEY and CDR2 is SMNVEV in the germline V gene (reference sequence). The CDR3 is 16 residues long. V lost 5 bases to trimming and J lost 5 bases; unmatched junction nucleotides: 11. Clones were read by immunoSEQ multiplex PCR, and TCRdb kept only the in-frame ones, dropping some. The sample lists 58,000 or so clones, 90% to 95% occurring once. Source material: naive CD4+ T cells from PBMCs. Documented subset: naive CD4+ T cells isolated by negative enrichment. The rearrangement links TRBV27 to TRBJ2-1, with 8 bases that match TRBD2. The sequence was obtained from an adult with COVID-19. The chain's CDR3 is CASSGQREFPDNEQFF. CDR3 nucleotide sequence: TGTGCCAGCAGTGGACAGCGGGAGTTCCCGGACAATGAGCAGTTCTTC.